Below are 10 T cell receptor beta chains sequenced from a single sample in a study of blood T cell repertoires in COVID-19. The assay was immunoSEQ multiplex PCR, and TCRdb's table has in-frame clones only and misses some. The sample lists about 380,000 clones, about 85% occurring once. Material: peripheral blood. The origin of the receptors is a woman under 30 with acute or convalescent COVID-19.

The rearrangement joins TRBV5-6 to TRBJ1-6; TRBD1 agrees at 8 bases. This CDR3 has 17 amino acids. V shed 1 base and J 10 bases; nucleotides not matched to a gene: 13. The germline V gene has CDR1 SGHDT and CDR2 YYEEEE. The DNA for the CDR3 is TGTGCCAGCAGCTTGCGTGCGATTAGGACAGGGCTATCACCCCTCCACTTT. As protein: CASSLRAIRTGLSPLHF.

V is TRBV24-1 and J is TRBJ2-3; TRBD1 aligns across 7 bases. The CDR3 length is 17 residues. Germline V gene data show CDR1 as KGHDR and CDR2 as SFDVKD. The V and J ends lost 5 bases and 2 bases, in that order; junction bases with no gene match: 12. CDR3 nucleotide sequence: TGTGCCACCAGTGTTTACACCCCCGGGACAGCCACAGATACGCAGTATTTT. Its protein product is CATSVYTPGTATDTQYF.

This clone was counted once. V and J are TRBV6-1 and TRBJ1-5; 12 nucleotides line up with TRBD1. CDR1 MNHNS and CDR2 SASEGT come from the germline V gene. V dropped 3 bases and J dropped 7; count of bases not matched to a gene: 4. The CDR3 consists of 15 residues. The CDR3, as DNA: TGTGCCAGCAGTGACGTGGGACAGGGGGCGCAGCCCCAGCATTTT. This sequence encodes CASSDVGQGAQPQHF.

Notes on this clone: Other DNA variants within this sample encode the same CDR3. The DNA of the CDR3 is TGTGCCAGCAGTGAGAGGGGGTCCGAGCAGTACTTC. It yields the protein CASSERGSEQYF. The V call is TRBV2, the J call TRBJ2-7, with TRBD1 as a possible D gene (6 bases). This CDR3 comprises 12 residues. Germline CDR1 is SNHLY and CDR2 is FYNNEI. V was cut by 3 bases and J by 6 bases, with 9 bases left in between.

The V gene is TRBV10-3, the J gene TRBJ1-1; TRBD1 is a possible D gene (6 bases). V dropped 6 bases and J dropped 2 bases, with 13 bases sitting between them. CDR3 size: 14 residues. Germline V gives CDR1 ENHRY, CDR2 SYGVKD. CDR3 DNA: TGTGCCATCAGCACAGGGAGCCTTAACACTGAAGCTTTCTTT. It yields the protein CAISTGSLNTEAFF.

CDR3: CSAKSGTDTQYF. Here the CDR3 DNA reads TGCAGCGCCAAAAGCGGCACAGATACGCAGTATTTT. The chain joins TRBV29-1 to TRBJ2-3; no clear D gene. Germline V gene sequence: CDR1 SQVTM, CDR2 ANQGSEA. This CDR3 region has 12 residues. Trimming removed 7 bases from V and 1 base from J, with 9 bases in between.

Concerning this clone: Other DNA sequences in this sample translate to the same CDR3. The chain employs TRBV5-1 and TRBJ2-3; 9 bases map to TRBD2. Per germline, CDR1 SGHRS and CDR2 YFSETQ. The J segment lost 5 bases and the V segment lost 4 bases, leaving 5 bases of the junction unmatched. This CDR3 region has 14 residues. The DNA of the CDR3 is TGCGCCAGCAGCCTGGGACTAGCCGGAGATACGCAGTATTTT. This gives the protein CASSLGLAGDTQYF.

The J gene is TRBJ1-4, the V gene TRBV5-1; D may be TRBD1 (6 bases). In germline, CDR1 is SGHRS, CDR2 YFSETQ. Trimming took off 0 bases at V and 5 bases at J, with 11 bases between the two ends. The CDR3 sequence is 15 residues long. Here the CDR3 DNA reads TGCGCCAGCAGCTTGGGGACAGTAAGAAATGAAAAACTGTTTTTT. Translation: CASSLGTVRNEKLFF. Filled out from reference TRBV5-1 and TRBJ1-4, the complete variable domain reads KAGVTQTPRYLIKTRGQQVTLSCSPISGHRSVSWYQQTPGQGLQFLFEYFSETQRNKGNFPGRFSGRQFSNSRSEMNVSTLELGDSALYLCASSLGTVRNEKLFFGSGTQLSVL.

Details on this clone: The germline gene is not matched at one end of the junction; a read error may be the cause. CDR3 loop: CASSIQDSYNSLLHF. CDR3 in DNA: TGTGCCAGTAGTATCCAGGACTCCTATAATTCACTCCTCCACTTT. The V and J genes are TRBV19 and TRBJ1-6; unclear D gene. Germline V gene sequence: CDR1 LNHDA, CDR2 SQIVND (reference sequence). This CDR3 has 15 amino acids. The whole variable domain, filled in from reference TRBV19 and TRBJ1-6, reads DGGITQSPKYLFRKEGQNVTLSCEQNLNHDAMYWYRQDPGQGLRLIYYSQIVNDFQKGDIAEGYSVSREKKESFPLTVTSAQKNPTAFYLCASSIQDSYNSLLHFGNGTRLTVT.

The chain employs TRBV5-1 and TRBJ2-3; D may be TRBD2 (5 bases). This CDR3 region has 14 residues. V lost 0 bases, J lost 0 bases, and 5 bases lay in between. Per germline, CDR1 SGHRS and CDR2 YFSETQ. The CDR3 reads CASSLGTSTDTQYF. The CDR3 DNA reads TGCGCCAGCAGCTTGGGGACTAGCACAGATACGCAGTATTTT.